Many counts were recorded for the clone carrying this TCR beta chain. The antigen is not known. This specimen comes from a study of T cells in Graves' hyperthyroidism and ophthalmopathy. The investigators amplified TCR beta CDR3 regions from RNA transcripts. The TCR CDR3 was amplified in a first-round RT-PCR using the HTBI primer set. TCRdb itself ran the multiplex PCR reads through MiXCR, one entry per CDR3 protein. The data contain roughly 570,000 distinct CDR3 sequences, more than 15% of them singletons. Study-wide findings and caveats: Ophthalmopathy was separated from stable hyperthyroidism by a 13 V-J model.

Together with thyroid ultrasound, orbital computed tomography, serum thyroxine and TRAb, clinical symptoms were used for diagnoses. The CDR3 is 14 residues long. The germline gives CDR1 SGHTA, CDR2 FQGNSA. Trimming pared 2 bases from V and 3 bases from J, leaving 10 bases between. V usage is TRBV7-2 and J usage is TRBJ1-1; D not certain. This clonotype was sampled from a woman aged 25 to 39 with Graves' hyperthyroidism. Sequenced material: blood. The CDR3 sequence: CASSLFVRDTEAFF. DNA of the CDR3: TGTGCCAGCAGCTTATTTGTAAGGGACACTGAAGCTTTCTTT. Complete variable domain (other parts from reference TRBV7-2 and TRBJ1-1): GAGVSQSPSNKVTEKGKDVELRCDPISGHTALYWYRQSLGQGLEFLIYFQGNSAPDKSGLPSDRFSAERTGGSVSTLTIQRTQQEDSAVYLCASSLFVRDTEAFFGQGTRLTVV.